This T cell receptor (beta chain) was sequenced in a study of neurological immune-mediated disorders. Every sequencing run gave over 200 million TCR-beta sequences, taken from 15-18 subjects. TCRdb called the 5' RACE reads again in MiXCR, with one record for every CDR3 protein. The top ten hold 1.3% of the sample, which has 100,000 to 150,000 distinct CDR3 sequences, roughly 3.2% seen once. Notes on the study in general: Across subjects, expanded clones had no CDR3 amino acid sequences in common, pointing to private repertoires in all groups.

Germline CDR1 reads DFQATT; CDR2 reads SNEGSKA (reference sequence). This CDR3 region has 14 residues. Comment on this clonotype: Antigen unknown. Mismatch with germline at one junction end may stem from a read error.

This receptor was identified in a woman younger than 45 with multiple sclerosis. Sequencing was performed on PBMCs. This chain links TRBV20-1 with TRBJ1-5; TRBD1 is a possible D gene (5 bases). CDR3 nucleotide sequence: TGCAGTGCTAAAGACAGTGACGGCCATAAGACCCAGAATTTT. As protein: CSAKDSDGHKTQNF.